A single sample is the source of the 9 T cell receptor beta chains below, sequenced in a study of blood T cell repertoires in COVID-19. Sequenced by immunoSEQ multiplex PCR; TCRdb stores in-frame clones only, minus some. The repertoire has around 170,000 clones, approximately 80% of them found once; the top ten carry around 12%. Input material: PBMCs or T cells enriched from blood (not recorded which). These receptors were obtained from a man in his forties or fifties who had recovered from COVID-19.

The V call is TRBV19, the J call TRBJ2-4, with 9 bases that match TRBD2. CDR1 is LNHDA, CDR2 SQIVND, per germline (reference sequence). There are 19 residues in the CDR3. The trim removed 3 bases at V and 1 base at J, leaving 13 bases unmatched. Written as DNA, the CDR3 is TGTGCCAGTAGTATGGATAGCGGGGGTCGAGCCTTTGCCAAAAACATTCAGTACTTC. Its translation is CASSMDSGGRAFAKNIQYF.

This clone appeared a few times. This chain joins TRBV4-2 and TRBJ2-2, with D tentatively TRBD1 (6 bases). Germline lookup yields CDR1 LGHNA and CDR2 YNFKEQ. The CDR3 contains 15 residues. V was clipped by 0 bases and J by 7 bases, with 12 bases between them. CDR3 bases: TGTGCCAGCAGCCAAGACACTGGGACAATCGGGGAGCTGTTTTTT. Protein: CASSQDTGTIGELFF.

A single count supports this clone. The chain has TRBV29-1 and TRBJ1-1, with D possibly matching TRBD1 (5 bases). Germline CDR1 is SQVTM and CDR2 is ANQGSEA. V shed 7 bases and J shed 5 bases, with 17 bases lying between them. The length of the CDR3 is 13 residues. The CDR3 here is CSAAFPGGTEAFF. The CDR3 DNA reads TGCAGCGCCGCTTTCCCCGGGGGGACTGAAGCTTTCTTT.

The CDR3: CASSPTQVHSNQPQHF. The CDR3 region has the DNA TGTGCCAGCAGTCCTACACAGGTTCATAGCAATCAGCCCCAGCATTTT. This chain connects TRBV27 to TRBJ1-5; tentatively, D is TRBD1 (5 bases). CDR3 length equals 16 residues. Trimming took 5 bases from V and 0 from J, leaving 14 bases between them. Germline V gives CDR1 MNHEY, CDR2 SMNVEV (reference sequence).

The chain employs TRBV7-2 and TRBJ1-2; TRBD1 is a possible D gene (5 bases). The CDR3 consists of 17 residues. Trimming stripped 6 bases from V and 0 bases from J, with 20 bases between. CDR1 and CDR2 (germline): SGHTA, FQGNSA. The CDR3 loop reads CASRVGRGRNPNYGYTF. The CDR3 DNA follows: TGTGCCAGCAGGGTTGGGAGGGGCCGAAATCCTAACTATGGCTACACCTTC.

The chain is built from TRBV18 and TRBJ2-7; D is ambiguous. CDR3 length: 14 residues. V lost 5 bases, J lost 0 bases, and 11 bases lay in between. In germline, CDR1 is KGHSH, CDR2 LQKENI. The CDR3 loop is CASSETRSSYEQYF. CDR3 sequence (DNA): TGTGCCAGCTCAGAGACTCGGAGCTCCTACGAGCAGTACTTC.

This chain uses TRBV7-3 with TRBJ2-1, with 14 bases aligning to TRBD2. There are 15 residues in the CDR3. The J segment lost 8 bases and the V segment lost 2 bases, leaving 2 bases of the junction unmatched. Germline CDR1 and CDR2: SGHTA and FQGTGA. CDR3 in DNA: TGTGCCAGCAGCTTACGACTAGCGGGGGGGCATGAGCAGTTCTTC. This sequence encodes CASSLRLAGGHEQFF.

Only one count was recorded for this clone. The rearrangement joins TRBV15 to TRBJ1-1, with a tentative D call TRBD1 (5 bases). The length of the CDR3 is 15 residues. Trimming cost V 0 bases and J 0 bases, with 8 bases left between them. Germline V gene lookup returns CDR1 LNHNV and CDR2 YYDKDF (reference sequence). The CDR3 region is CATSRDDRMNTEAFF. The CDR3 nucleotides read TGTGCCACCAGCAGAGATGACAGAATGAACACTGAAGCTTTCTTT.

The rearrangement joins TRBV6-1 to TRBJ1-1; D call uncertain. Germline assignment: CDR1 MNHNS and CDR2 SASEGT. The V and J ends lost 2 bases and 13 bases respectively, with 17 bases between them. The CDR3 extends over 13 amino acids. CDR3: CASSEWQASGGFF. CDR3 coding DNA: TGTGCCAGCAGTGAATGGCAAGCCTCGGGTGGTTTCTTT.